This T cell receptor beta chain was captured by sequencing in a study of blood T cell repertoires in COVID-19. Clones were read by immunoSEQ multiplex PCR, and TCRdb kept only the in-frame ones, dropping some. The profile shows 350,000 to 450,000 clones, less than 85% of them singletons. The TCR sequence derives from a young woman with acute or convalescent COVID-19. The sample comprised peripheral blood.

The CDR3, as DNA: TGCGCCAGCAGCCGAGAACCGGGTCGCTCTAACTATGGCTACACCTTC. Protein sequence: CASSREPGRSNYGYTF. The rearrangement joins TRBV4-1 to TRBJ1-2; D is ambiguous. Deletions cut 4 bases from V and 0 bases from J, with 15 bases between. Germline V gives CDR1 MGHRA, CDR2 YSYEKL. The CDR3 totals 16 residues.